The present T cell receptor (beta chain) was sequenced within a study of T cell responses to AZD1222 COVID-19 vaccine. The ends were cut back, 0 bases at V and 5 bases at J, with 18 bases in the middle. There are 18 residues in the CDR3. In germline, CDR1 is SGDLS, CDR2 YYNGEE. The repertoire was sequenced with immunoSEQ multiplex PCR; TCRdb's copy has only in-frame clones and lacks some. This sample has approximately 120,000 clones; about 90% occur once, and the top ten carry approximately 4.5%. This material consisted of peripheral blood, taken on day 0 of AZD1222 vaccination. The sequence was collected from an adult in good health. The chain couples TRBV9 to TRBJ2-6; possibly TRBD1 for D (6 bases). The CDR3 DNA is TGTGCCAGCAGCGTAGACCGCCTCGACAGGATCCGGGCCAACGTCCTGACTTTC. It encodes CASSVDRLDRIRANVLTF.